These T cell receptor beta chains were read from a single sample in a study of regulatory and conventional T cells in RAG deficiency. Repertoires were generated with immunoSEQ multiplex PCR, while TCRdb's copy carries only in-frame clones and drops some. The table lists about 30,000 clones, 76% of them singletons. The data also belong to a second study, concerning regulatory T cells.

Sequencing was done on a sample of CD4+ effector T cells sorted from blood. Source of these receptors: a human donor in good health. The CDR3 runs from the conserved cysteine through the conserved F or W. The order of the fields is J gene, V gene, CDR3 protein.

j_gene: TRBJ2-1
v_gene: TRBV7-9
CDR3aa: CASSLERLAGGYNEQFF

j_gene: TRBJ1-2
v_gene: TRBV9
CDR3aa: CASSVATLGGYTF

j_gene: TRBJ1-2
v_gene: TRBV9
CDR3aa: CASSVGQGAYGYTF

j_gene: TRBJ2-5
v_gene: TRBV5-1
CDR3aa: CASSPAGLPTEETQYF

j_gene: TRBJ1-2
v_gene: TRBV2
CDR3aa: CASSIRQDTYYGYTF

j_gene: TRBJ1-1
v_gene: TRBV5-1
CDR3aa: CASSLEAYTEAFF

j_gene: TRBJ2-2
v_gene: TRBV6-5
CDR3aa: CASSLRGGNTGELFF

j_gene: TRBJ1-5
v_gene: TRBV5-6
CDR3aa: CASSLGGTFNWPQHF

j_gene: TRBJ1-2
v_gene: TRBV5-4
CDR3aa: CASSLRSRDYGYTF

j_gene: TRBJ1-1
v_gene: TRBV7-2
CDR3aa: CASEQRGGRNAEAFF

j_gene: TRBJ1-6
v_gene: TRBV5-1
CDR3aa: CASSFSGPPQRPSPLHF

j_gene: TRBJ2-4
v_gene: TRBV5-6
CDR3aa: CASSLPDRSQNIQYF

j_gene: TRBJ1-5
v_gene: TRBV2
CDR3aa: CASKLGNQPQHF

j_gene: TRBJ1-3
v_gene: TRBV11-1
CDR3aa: CASSFTGTNTIYF

j_gene: TRBJ1-2
v_gene: TRBV6-5
CDR3aa: CASTPVGSRGYTF

j_gene: TRBJ2-3
v_gene: TRBV7-8
CDR3aa: CASSKRGGSTDTQYF

j_gene: TRBJ2-7
v_gene: TRBV29-1
CDR3aa: CSVRDRSIQNYEQYF

j_gene: TRBJ2-3
v_gene: TRBV2
CDR3aa: CASRPGQGMDTQYF

j_gene: TRBJ1-2
v_gene: TRBV11-3
CDR3aa: CASSPARELRDYGYTF

j_gene: TRBJ1-5
v_gene: TRBV2
CDR3aa: CASKGSRTGDDQPQHF

j_gene: TRBJ2-7
v_gene: TRBV7-2
CDR3aa: CASSLRSYSYEQYF

j_gene: TRBJ2-7
v_gene: TRBV5-4
CDR3aa: CASSSGLAGGYLYEQYF

j_gene: TRBJ2-7
v_gene: TRBV2
CDR3aa: CASSEDPISNEQYF

j_gene: TRBJ1-4
v_gene: TRBV9
CDR3aa: CASSLMGGATNEKLFF

j_gene: TRBJ2-7
v_gene: TRBV2
CDR3aa: CASWPGSLAYEQYF

j_gene: TRBJ1-3
v_gene: TRBV2
CDR3aa: CASKGGFPSGNTIYF

j_gene: TRBJ1-1
v_gene: TRBV5-1
CDR3aa: CASSGGTPILTEAFF

j_gene: TRBJ1-3
v_gene: TRBV18
CDR3aa: CASSQAQFSGNTIYF

j_gene: TRBJ2-3
v_gene: TRBV5-4
CDR3aa: CASSWGTSGAPDTQYF

j_gene: TRBJ2-7
v_gene: TRBV6-5
CDR3aa: CASRRLAGHYEQYF

j_gene: TRBJ2-7
v_gene: TRBV4-1
CDR3aa: CASSQTPNPDEQYF

j_gene: TRBJ1-4
v_gene: TRBV6-5
CDR3aa: CATVNEKLFF

j_gene: TRBJ2-7
v_gene: TRBV7-9
CDR3aa: CASSLGPGQVSYEQYF

j_gene: TRBJ1-2
v_gene: TRBV5-6
CDR3aa: CASCGHNYGYTF

j_gene: TRBJ2-2
v_gene: TRBV30
CDR3aa: CAWSGRRSGGPNTGELFF

j_gene: TRBJ2-5
v_gene: TRBV2
CDR3aa: CASSLAGGLETQYF

j_gene: TRBJ1-6
v_gene: TRBV6-5
CDR3aa: CASSYRAVGDSPLHF

j_gene: TRBJ1-5
v_gene: TRBV10-3
CDR3aa: CAIRGHLSNQPQHF

j_gene: TRBJ2-7
v_gene: TRBV4-2
CDR3aa: CASSQTIRQAGEQYF

j_gene: TRBJ1-4
v_gene: TRBV5-1
CDR3aa: CASSLGTVNEKLFF